The 17 T cell receptor beta chains below all came from one sample that was sequenced in a study of blood T cell repertoires in COVID-19. Only in-frame clones appear in the TCRdb table, and some are missing; sequencing was by immunoSEQ multiplex PCR. The repertoire holds 180,000 or so clones, with roughly 80% as singletons. Sequenced input: PBMCs or T cells enriched from blood (not recorded which). Source of these receptors: a man aged 55-75 years who had been exposed to COVID-19.

This clone appeared a single time. The chain is built from TRBV3-1 (or the pseudogene TRBV3-2) and TRBJ1-1; D is ambiguous. This CDR3 region has 11 residues. Germline lookup yields CDR1 LGHDT and CDR2 YNNKEL (reference sequence). V was cut by 3 bases and J by 11 bases, with 10 bases left in between. DNA for the CDR3: TGTGCCAGCAGCCAGAGCAAAGAGGCTTTCTTT. This codes for CASSQSKEAFF.

This clone has only one observation. The chain couples TRBV5-4 to TRBJ1-6; a weak D match, TRBD1 (6 bases). This CDR3 has 16 amino acids. With 3 bases removed from V and 4 bases from J, the gap between germline ends came to 14 bases. CDR1 is SGHNT and CDR2 is YYREEE in the germline V gene (reference sequence). The CDR3 sequence: CASSSRDTRYNSPLHF. The DNA for the CDR3 is TGTGCCAGCAGCTCAAGGGACACCCGTTATAATTCACCCCTCCACTTT.

The gene calls are TRBV19 and TRBJ1-3, with D unresolved. The CDR3 spans 15 residues. In germline, CDR1 is LNHDA, CDR2 SQIVND (reference sequence). Trimming stripped 4 bases from V and 0 bases from J, with 10 bases between. The DNA of the CDR3 is TGTGCCAGTAGTAGGGCGGGATACTCTGGAAACACCATATATTTT. It translates to CASSRAGYSGNTIYF.

This sequence joins TRBV5-1 and TRBJ1-2, with D tentatively TRBD1 (6 bases). V dropped 5 bases and J dropped 4 bases, with 21 bases sitting between them. The germline gives CDR1 SGHRS, CDR2 YFSETQ. The CDR3 spans 16 residues. DNA of the CDR3: TGCGCCAGCAGATACCAAGGGGGAGCCACCCTCTATGGCTACACCTTC. It encodes CASRYQGGATLYGYTF.

The chain combines TRBV24-1 with TRBJ2-3, with 8 bases that match TRBD2. Germline V gene lookup returns CDR1 KGHDR and CDR2 SFDVKD. V gave up 4 bases and J gave up 3 bases; unmatched junction bases: 8. CDR3 length equals 16 residues. As DNA, the CDR3 is TGTGCCACCAGTGACCCCGGGAGGGGCCCGACAGATACGCAGTATTTT. Translation gives CATSDPGRGPTDTQYF.

This chain links TRBV14 with TRBJ1-6; D is unresolved. The ends were cut back, 1 base at V and 8 bases at J, with 9 bases in the middle. Germline assignment: CDR1 SGHDN and CDR2 FVKESK. This CDR3 has 14 residues. CDR3 residues: CASSQAILYSPLHF. CDR3 DNA: TGTGCCAGCAGCCAAGCTATCTTATATTCACCCCTCCACTTT.

This clone has just a few counts. This chain links TRBV6-5 with TRBJ2-7, with 8 bases matching TRBD1. Germline V gene data show CDR1 as MNHEY and CDR2 as SVGAGI. V lost 6 bases, J lost 2 bases, and 9 bases stayed unmatched. The CDR3 contains 15 residues. CDR3 sequence (DNA): TGTGCCAGCAGCGTTCCGACAGGGGCTCCCTACGAGCAGTACTTC. This codes for CASSVPTGAPYEQYF.

V and J are TRBV12-3 or TRBV12-4 and TRBJ2-1, with 9 bases that match TRBD2. Losses at the gene ends were 9 bases for V and 5 bases for J; bases not matched to a gene: 2. The CDR3 spans 12 residues. The CDR3 nucleotides read TGTGCCAGTGGACTAGCGAACAATGAGCAGTTCTTC. It specifies CASGLANNEQFF.

This clone has just a few counts. The CDR3 loop reads CASSSIGGLGGNTIYF. CDR3 DNA sequence: TGTGCCAGCAGCTCTATCGGGGGGCTGGGAGGAAACACCATATATTTT. The chain carries TRBV7-2 and TRBJ1-3; a weak D match, TRBD1 (6 bases). Germline V gene sequence: CDR1 SGHTA, CDR2 FQGNSA. CDR3 length: 16 residues. Trimming took 4 bases from V and 4 from J, leaving 17 bases between them.

The chain joins TRBV18 to TRBJ2-1, with D perhaps matching TRBD2 (8 bases). The CDR3 is made up of 18 amino acids. With 2 bases removed from V and 0 bases from J, the gap between germline ends came to 17 bases. Germline lookup yields CDR1 KGHSH and CDR2 LQKENI. The CDR3 nucleotides are TGTGCCAGCTCACCAAAGGATAGCGGGACAGTCTCCTACAATGAGCAGTTCTTC. Encoded protein: CASSPKDSGTVSYNEQFF.

This clone was counted once. The rearrangement links TRBV27 to TRBJ1-1; tentative D call: TRBD1 (5 bases). The CDR3 has 15 amino acids. Germline V gene lookup returns CDR1 MNHEY and CDR2 SMNVEV (reference sequence). Trimming removed 0 bases from V and 5 bases from J, with 13 bases in between. CDR3 coding DNA: TGTGCCAGCAGTTTATCGAAGAGTCGGGGGACTGAAGCTTTCTTT. Protein product: CASSLSKSRGTEAFF.

The chain joins TRBV7-8 to TRBJ1-4; 8 nucleotides align to TRBD1. The CDR3 sequence is 14 residues long. Germline CDR1 is SGHVS and CDR2 is FQNEAQ. Trimming cost V 5 bases and J 12 bases; bases outside gene matches: 11. The CDR3 DNA reads as TGTGCCAGCAGCCCAAAGAGACAGGGGAAGGAACTGTTTTTT. Its translation is CASSPKRQGKELFF.

The genes are TRBV27 and TRBJ2-3; TRBD2 might be the D (6 bases). V was shortened by 7 bases and J by 2 bases, with 22 bases between the two germline ends. Per the germline V gene, CDR1 is MNHEY and CDR2 is SMNVEV (reference sequence). The CDR3 runs to 17 residues. The CDR3, as DNA: TGTGCCAGCAAGTTACGATGGCTAGCGACTAACACAGATACGCAGTATTTT. Amino acid sequence: CASKLRWLATNTDTQYF.

A remark on this clone: Compared with germline, one end of the junction differs, possibly owing to a read error. This sequence joins TRBV28 and TRBJ1-4, with a weak D call TRBD1 (5 bases). The CDR3 sequence is 12 residues long. Germline V gives CDR1 MDHEN, CDR2 SYDVKM. The CDR3 nucleotides read TGTGCCAGCAGTTTAGCGGGGGGACGGCCGGGTTTT. Translation gives CASSLAGGRPGF.

This clone appeared a few times. The rearrangement uses TRBV11-2 and TRBJ1-4; a possible D gene is TRBD1 (6 bases). Between the trimmed V and J ends, which lost 5 bases and 5 bases, there was a span of 12 bases. The CDR3 consists of 14 residues. Germline assignment: CDR1 SGHAT and CDR2 FQNNGV. The CDR3 here is CASSPRTANEKLFF. The CDR3 coding sequence is TGTGCCAGCAGCCCTCGGACAGCAAATGAAAAACTGTTTTTT. The full variable domain, its missing parts supplied by reference TRBV11-2 and TRBJ1-4, is EAGVAQSPRYKIIEKRQSVAFWCNPISGHATLYWYQQILGQGPKLLIQFQNNGVVDDSQLPKDRFSAERLKGVDSTLKIQPAKLEDSAVYLCASSPRTANEKLFFGSGTQLSVL.

This chain links TRBV3-1 (or the pseudogene TRBV3-2) with TRBJ1-3; the D is unclear. CDR1 is LGHDT and CDR2 is YNNKEL in the germline V gene (reference sequence). The V end was cut by 1 base, the J end by 2 bases, with 3 bases between. The CDR3 runs 13 residues. CDR3 in DNA: TGTGCCAGCAGCCAAGGGCCTGGAAACACCATATATTTT. This translates into CASSQGPGNTIYF.

The rearrangement joins TRBV27 to TRBJ2-3; D is uncertain. CDR1 and CDR2 (germline): MNHEY, SMNVEV (reference sequence). This CDR3 comprises 14 residues. V gave up 6 bases and J gave up 5 bases, with 15 bases separating them. In nucleotides, the CDR3 is TGTGCCAGCAGACTTACGAACCGCCTAGATACGCAGTATTTT. Its translation is CASRLTNRLDTQYF.